This is a list of T cell receptor beta chains from one sample in a study of blood T cell repertoires in COVID-19. The data were produced by immunoSEQ multiplex PCR, yet TCRdb's version contains in-frame clones alone and is incomplete. The repertoire consists of under 60,000 clones, with over 75% occurring once and the leading ten covering about a tenth. The sequenced sample consisted of peripheral blood. These receptors all come from a human donor in a cohort sampled during active COVID-19. Each CDR3 is given with its conserved first and last residue. The D gene is left open where the match is weak. Some rows have no size entry. The others give once, few or many, or a class for an expanded clone.

v_gene: TRBV28
j_gene: TRBJ2-2
abundance: .
d_gene: .
CDR3nt: TGTGCCAGCAGTTTATTAGGGGGGGCTGGCACCGGGGAGCTGTTTTTT
CDR3aa: CASSLLGGAGTGELFF

v_gene: TRBV6-2/TRBV6-3
j_gene: TRBJ2-1
abundance: .
d_gene: .
CDR3nt: TGTGCCAGCAGCCACCCGGGACTCCCGTTCGAAAATGAGCAGTTCTTC
CDR3aa: CASSHPGLPFENEQFF

v_gene: TRBV11-2
j_gene: TRBJ1-1
abundance: .
d_gene: TRBD1
CDR3nt: TGTGCCAGCAGCCACAGGGGCACTGAAGCTTTCTTT
CDR3aa: CASSHRGTEAFF

v_gene: TRBV5-1
j_gene: TRBJ2-2
abundance: once
d_gene: TRBD2
CDR3nt: TGCGCCAGCAGCTTGAGCGGGGGTAACACCGGGGAGCTGTTTTTT
CDR3aa: CASSLSGGNTGELFF

v_gene: TRBV18
j_gene: TRBJ2-7
abundance: .
d_gene: TRBD1
CDR3nt: TGTGCCAGCTCACTTGGACAGGGGGAAACCTACGAGCAGTACTTC
CDR3aa: CASSLGQGETYEQYF

v_gene: TRBV5-1
j_gene: TRBJ2-7
abundance: .
d_gene: TRBD1
CDR3nt: TGCGCCAGCAGCCCCGGACAGGGGGTCTACGAGCAGTACTTC
CDR3aa: CASSPGQGVYEQYF

v_gene: TRBV9
j_gene: TRBJ2-7
abundance: .
d_gene: .
CDR3nt: TGTGCCAGCAGCGTAGAAGAGGGCAGGGGCCACGAGCAGTACTTC
CDR3aa: CASSVEEGRGHEQYF

v_gene: TRBV10-1
j_gene: TRBJ2-1
abundance: .
d_gene: TRBD2
CDR3nt: TGCGCCAGCAGTGAATTAGCGGGAGCAGGGGAGCAGTTCTTC
CDR3aa: CASSELAGAGEQFF

v_gene: TRBV9
j_gene: TRBJ1-5
abundance: .
d_gene: TRBD1
CDR3nt: TGTGCCAGCAGCGGGGGACAGGGGGCTGGTCAGCCCCAGCATTTT
CDR3aa: CASSGGQGAGQPQHF

v_gene: TRBV7-2
j_gene: TRBJ2-7
abundance: .
d_gene: TRBD2
CDR3nt: TGTGCCAGCAGCCTTTTAGCGGGAGGGACCTACGAGCAGTACTTC
CDR3aa: CASSLLAGGTYEQYF

v_gene: TRBV5-1
j_gene: TRBJ2-7
abundance: .
d_gene: TRBD1
CDR3nt: TGCGCCAGCAGCGGGACAGGGGCCTACGAGCAGTACTTC
CDR3aa: CASSGTGAYEQYF

v_gene: TRBV6-2/TRBV6-3
j_gene: TRBJ2-7
abundance: once
d_gene: .
CDR3nt: TGTGCCAGCAGTTACTCGATCCGTTTATTTAGCCCCCCGGGAGAGCAGTACTTC
CDR3aa: CASSYSIRLFSPPGEQYF

v_gene: TRBV6-1
j_gene: TRBJ1-2
abundance: .
d_gene: .
CDR3nt: TGTGCCAGCAGTGTTGGGTGGGGCAGTTTTTCTAATGGCTACACCTTC
CDR3aa: CASSVGWGSFSNGYTF

v_gene: TRBV6-2/TRBV6-3
j_gene: TRBJ1-2
abundance: .
d_gene: .
CDR3nt: TGTGCCAGCAGATACCTCGACAGTGGCTACACCTTC
CDR3aa: CASRYLDSGYTF

v_gene: TRBV4-3
j_gene: TRBJ2-1
abundance: .
d_gene: TRBD2
CDR3nt: TGCGCCAGCAGCCATGGACTGACTAGCGGGAGTGACAATGAGCAGTTCTTC
CDR3aa: CASSHGLTSGSDNEQFF

v_gene: TRBV27
j_gene: TRBJ1-2
abundance: .
d_gene: .
CDR3nt: TGTGCCAGCCGCACAGGGTCCGGGCCTGGCTACACCTTC
CDR3aa: CASRTGSGPGYTF

v_gene: TRBV10-3
j_gene: TRBJ1-1
abundance: .
d_gene: .
CDR3nt: TGTGCCATCAAGGGGGGGATTGACACTGAAGCTTTCTTT
CDR3aa: CAIKGGIDTEAFF

v_gene: TRBV2
j_gene: TRBJ2-1
abundance: .
d_gene: TRBD2
CDR3nt: TGTGCCAGCACCTCCCTCCCGGGAGGATCCTACAATGAGCAGTTCTTC
CDR3aa: CASTSLPGGSYNEQFF

v_gene: TRBV5-5
j_gene: TRBJ1-6
abundance: .
d_gene: TRBD1
CDR3nt: TGTGCCAGCAGGCCGGACAGGGGGCTTTCACCCCTCCACTTT
CDR3aa: CASRPDRGLSPLHF

v_gene: TRBV3-1/TRBV3-2
j_gene: TRBJ2-7
abundance: few
d_gene: TRBD1
CDR3nt: TGTGCCACGGGACAGGCTAGCTCCTACGAGCAGTACTTC
CDR3aa: CATGQASSYEQYF

v_gene: TRBV7-8
j_gene: TRBJ1-3
abundance: once
d_gene: .
CDR3nt: TGTGCCAGCAGCTTAGCCTTGAGCGGGACACCTCTTCGAAACACCATATATTTT
CDR3aa: CASSLALSGTPLRNTIYF

v_gene: TRBV9
j_gene: TRBJ2-7
abundance: .
d_gene: TRBD2
CDR3nt: TGTGCCAGCAGCCCGGGGGGGCTAGCGGGGGCCTACGAGCAGTACTTC
CDR3aa: CASSPGGLAGAYEQYF

v_gene: TRBV5-1
j_gene: TRBJ2-5
abundance: .
d_gene: .
CDR3nt: TGCGCCAGCAGCTTTGGCCCAGGGGAGACCCAGTACTTC
CDR3aa: CASSFGPGETQYF

v_gene: TRBV10-2
j_gene: TRBJ2-7
abundance: .
d_gene: TRBD2
CDR3nt: TGCGCCAGCAGTTTAGCGGGAGACTCCTACGAGCAGTACTTC
CDR3aa: CASSLAGDSYEQYF

v_gene: TRBV6-5
j_gene: TRBJ1-1
abundance: .
d_gene: .
CDR3nt: TGTGCCAGCAGTCGGACAGTACTAAACACTGAAGCTTTCTTT
CDR3aa: CASSRTVLNTEAFF

v_gene: TRBV24-1
j_gene: TRBJ1-5
abundance: few
d_gene: .
CDR3nt: TGTGCCACCAGTGACACGGGTCGAAATGGGAATCAGCCCCAGCATTTT
CDR3aa: CATSDTGRNGNQPQHF

v_gene: TRBV6-5
j_gene: TRBJ2-1
abundance: .
d_gene: .
CDR3nt: TGTGCCAGCAGTTACCTCACAGGGTACAATGAGCAGTTCTTC
CDR3aa: CASSYLTGYNEQFF

v_gene: TRBV4-3
j_gene: TRBJ2-5
abundance: .
d_gene: .
CDR3nt: TGCGCCAGCAGCCTACAGGGTATCCCAAAAGAGACCCAGTACTTC
CDR3aa: CASSLQGIPKETQYF

v_gene: TRBV27
j_gene: TRBJ2-7
abundance: .
d_gene: TRBD2
CDR3nt: TGTGCCAGCAGACGACTTACTAGCGGTTCCTACGAGCAGTACTTC
CDR3aa: CASRRLTSGSYEQYF

v_gene: TRBV6-5
j_gene: TRBJ2-7
abundance: few
d_gene: .
CDR3nt: TGTGCCAGCGGAGACTACGAGCAGTACTTC
CDR3aa: CASGDYEQYF

v_gene: TRBV6-5
j_gene: TRBJ2-7
abundance: .
d_gene: .
CDR3nt: TGTGCCAGCAGTTCACCCGGGAAAGGCTCCTACGAGCAGTACTTC
CDR3aa: CASSSPGKGSYEQYF

v_gene: TRBV7-2
j_gene: TRBJ2-7
abundance: .
d_gene: .
CDR3nt: TGTGCCAGCAGCTTAGGCGCCACCCCCTACGAGCAGTACTTC
CDR3aa: CASSLGATPYEQYF

v_gene: TRBV30
j_gene: TRBJ2-7
abundance: many
d_gene: TRBD1
CDR3nt: TGTGCCTGGTCCCGGGACAGGTACGAGCAGTACTTC
CDR3aa: CAWSRDRYEQYF

v_gene: TRBV28
j_gene: TRBJ2-7
abundance: .
d_gene: TRBD2
CDR3nt: TGTGCCAGCAGTTTCGGGAGGGGCCCCTACGAGCAGTACTTC
CDR3aa: CASSFGRGPYEQYF

v_gene: TRBV2
j_gene: TRBJ2-1
abundance: .
d_gene: TRBD2
CDR3nt: TGTGCCAGCAGAACCGGGACTAGCGCAAGCTCCTACAATGAGCAGTTCTTC
CDR3aa: CASRTGTSASSYNEQFF

v_gene: TRBV27
j_gene: TRBJ2-7
abundance: .
d_gene: .
CDR3nt: TGTGCCAGCAGTCGGGACTCCTACGAGCAGTACTTC
CDR3aa: CASSRDSYEQYF

v_gene: TRBV28
j_gene: TRBJ1-1
abundance: .
d_gene: TRBD1
CDR3nt: TGTGCCAGCAGTGTGGGACAGCCAAACACTGAAGCTTTCTTT
CDR3aa: CASSVGQPNTEAFF

v_gene: TRBV9
j_gene: TRBJ2-5
abundance: .
d_gene: TRBD1
CDR3nt: TGTGCCAGCAGCGTCTCCGGGACAGTAAAAGAGACCCAGTACTTC
CDR3aa: CASSVSGTVKETQYF

v_gene: TRBV15
j_gene: TRBJ1-6
abundance: .
d_gene: .
CDR3nt: TGTGCCACCAGCAGAGATGGGGGGAATTCACCCCTCCACTTT
CDR3aa: CATSRDGGNSPLHF

v_gene: TRBV7-3
j_gene: TRBJ2-3
abundance: .
d_gene: TRBD2
CDR3nt: TGTGCCAGCAGCTTAGGGGTAGCGGGGACAGATACGCAGTATTTT
CDR3aa: CASSLGVAGTDTQYF

v_gene: TRBV7-2
j_gene: TRBJ2-6
abundance: .
d_gene: .
CDR3nt: TGTGCCAGCAGCGACGAAGCGACCTCTGGGGCCAACGTCCTGACTTTC
CDR3aa: CASSDEATSGANVLTF

v_gene: TRBV4-1
j_gene: TRBJ1-1
abundance: .
d_gene: .
CDR3nt: TGCGCCAGCAGCCAGGAGACAGCCATGAACACTGAAGCTTTCTTT
CDR3aa: CASSQETAMNTEAFF